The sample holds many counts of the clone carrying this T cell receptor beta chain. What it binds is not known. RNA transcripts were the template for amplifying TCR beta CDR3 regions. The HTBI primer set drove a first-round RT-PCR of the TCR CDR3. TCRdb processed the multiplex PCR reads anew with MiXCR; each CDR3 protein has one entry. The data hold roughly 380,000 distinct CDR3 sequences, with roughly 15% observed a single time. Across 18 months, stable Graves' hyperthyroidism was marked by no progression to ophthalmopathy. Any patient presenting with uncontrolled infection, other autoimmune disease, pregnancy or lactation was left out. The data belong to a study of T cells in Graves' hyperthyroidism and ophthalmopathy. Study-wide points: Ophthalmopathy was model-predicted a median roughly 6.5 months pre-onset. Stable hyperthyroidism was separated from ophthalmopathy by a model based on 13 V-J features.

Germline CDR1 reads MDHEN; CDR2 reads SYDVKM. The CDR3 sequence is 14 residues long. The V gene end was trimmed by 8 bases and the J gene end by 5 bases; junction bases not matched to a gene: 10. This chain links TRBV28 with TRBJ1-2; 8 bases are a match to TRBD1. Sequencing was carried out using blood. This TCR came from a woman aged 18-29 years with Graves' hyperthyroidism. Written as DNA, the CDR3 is TGTGCCAGCTCACCGGGACAGGCCGTATATGGCTACACCTTC. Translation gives CASSPGQAVYGYTF.